This T cell receptor (beta chain) was sequenced in a study of CD8+ T cells in alopecia areata. The treatment here: oral pan-JAK inhibitor, 5-10 mg twice daily. Trimming took 8 bases from V and 3 from J; bases not matched to a gene: 1. Germline lookup yields CDR1 MNHNY and CDR2 SVGAGI (reference sequence). CDR3 length equals 13 residues. The table lists this clone with a few counts. In each case, RNA was isolated and then reverse transcribed into cDNA as the sequencing template. Libraries were prepared by immunoSEQ multiplex PCR; TCRdb keeps only in-frame clonotypes and omits some of them. The data contain about 210,000 clones, under 40% of them singletons.

The genes are TRBV6-6 and TRBJ2-6; 7 bases agree with TRBD1. Sample: CD4+ T cells sorted from blood, taken at approximately week 30, from a patient treated with tofacitinib. This receptor was obtained from a human donor with alopecia areata. The CDR3 protein is CASAGGGANVLTF. The CDR3 bases are TGTGCCAGCGCAGGGGGTGGGGCCAACGTCCTGACTTTC.